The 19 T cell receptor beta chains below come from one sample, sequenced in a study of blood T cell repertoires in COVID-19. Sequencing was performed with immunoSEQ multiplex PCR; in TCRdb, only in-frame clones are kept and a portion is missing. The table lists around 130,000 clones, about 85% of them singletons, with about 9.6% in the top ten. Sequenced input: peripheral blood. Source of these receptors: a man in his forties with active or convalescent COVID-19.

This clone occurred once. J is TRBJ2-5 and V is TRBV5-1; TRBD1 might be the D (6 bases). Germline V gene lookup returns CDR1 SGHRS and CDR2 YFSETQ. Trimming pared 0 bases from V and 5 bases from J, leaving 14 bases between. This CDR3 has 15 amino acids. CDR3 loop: CASSLDPTGRETQYF. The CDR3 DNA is TGCGCCAGCAGCTTGGATCCGACAGGCCGGGAGACCCAGTACTTC. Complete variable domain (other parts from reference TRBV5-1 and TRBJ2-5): KAGVTQTPRYLIKTRGQQVTLSCSPISGHRSVSWYQQTPGQGLQFLFEYFSETQRNKGNFPGRFSGRQFSNSRSEMNVSTLELGDSALYLCASSLDPTGRETQYFGPGTRLLVL.

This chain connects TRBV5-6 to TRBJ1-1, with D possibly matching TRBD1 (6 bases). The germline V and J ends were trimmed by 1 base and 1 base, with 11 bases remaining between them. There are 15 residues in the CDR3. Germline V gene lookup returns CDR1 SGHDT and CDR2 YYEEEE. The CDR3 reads CASSLNPGANTEAFF. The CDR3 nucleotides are TGTGCCAGCAGCTTGAATCCAGGGGCGAACACTGAAGCTTTCTTT.

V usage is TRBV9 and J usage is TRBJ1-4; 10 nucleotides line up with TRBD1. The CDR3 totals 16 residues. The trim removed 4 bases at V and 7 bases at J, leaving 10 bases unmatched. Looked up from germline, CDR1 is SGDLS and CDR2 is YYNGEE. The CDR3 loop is CASSPSTGGPTEKLFF. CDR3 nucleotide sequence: TGTGCCAGCAGCCCCTCGACAGGGGGCCCCACTGAAAAACTGTTTTTT.

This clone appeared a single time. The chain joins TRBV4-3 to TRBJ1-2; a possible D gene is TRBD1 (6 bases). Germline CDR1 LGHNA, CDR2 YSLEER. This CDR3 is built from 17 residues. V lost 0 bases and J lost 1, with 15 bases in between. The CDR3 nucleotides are TGCGCCAGCAGCCAAGAGCCCCCAGGGGCTTATAACTATGGCTACACCTTC. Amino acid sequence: CASSQEPPGAYNYGYTF.

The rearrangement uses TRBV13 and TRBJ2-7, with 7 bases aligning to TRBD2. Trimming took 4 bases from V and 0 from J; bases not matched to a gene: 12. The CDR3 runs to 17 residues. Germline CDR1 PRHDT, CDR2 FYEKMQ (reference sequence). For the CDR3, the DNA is TGTGCCAGCAGCTCGGGACTAACCCCTCTTGGCTCCTACGAGCAGTACTTC. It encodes CASSSGLTPLGSYEQYF.

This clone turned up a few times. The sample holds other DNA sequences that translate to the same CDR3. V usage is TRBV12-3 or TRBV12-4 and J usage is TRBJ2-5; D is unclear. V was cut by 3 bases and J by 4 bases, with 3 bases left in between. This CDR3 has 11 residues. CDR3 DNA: TGTGCCAGCAGTTTTCGAGAGACCCAGTACTTC. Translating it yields CASSFRETQYF.

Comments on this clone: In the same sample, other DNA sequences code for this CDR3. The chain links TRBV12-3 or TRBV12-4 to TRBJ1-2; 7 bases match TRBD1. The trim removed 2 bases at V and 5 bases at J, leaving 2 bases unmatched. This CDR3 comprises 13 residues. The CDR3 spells CASSLKGAYGYTF. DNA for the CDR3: TGTGCCAGCAGTTTAAAGGGGGCGTATGGCTACACCTTC.

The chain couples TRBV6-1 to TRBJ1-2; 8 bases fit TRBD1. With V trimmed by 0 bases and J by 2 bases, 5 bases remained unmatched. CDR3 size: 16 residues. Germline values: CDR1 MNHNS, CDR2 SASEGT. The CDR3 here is CASSEAPNRGNYGYTF. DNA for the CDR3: TGTGCCAGCAGTGAAGCGCCAAACAGGGGGAACTATGGCTACACCTTC.

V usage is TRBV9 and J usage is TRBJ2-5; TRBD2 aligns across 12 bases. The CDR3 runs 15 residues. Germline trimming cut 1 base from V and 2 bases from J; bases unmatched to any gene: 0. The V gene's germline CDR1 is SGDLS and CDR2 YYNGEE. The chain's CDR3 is CASSVLAGGQETQYF. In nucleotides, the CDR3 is TGTGCCAGCAGCGTACTAGCGGGGGGGCAAGAGACCCAGTACTTC.

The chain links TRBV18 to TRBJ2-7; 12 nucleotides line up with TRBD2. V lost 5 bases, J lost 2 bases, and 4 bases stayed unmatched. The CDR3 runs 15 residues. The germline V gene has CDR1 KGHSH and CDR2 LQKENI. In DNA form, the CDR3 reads TGTGCCAGCTCATCGCCTAGCGGGGGGGCCTACGAGCAGTACTTC. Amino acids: CASSSPSGGAYEQYF.

CDR3 region: CATSGGGNQPQHF. In DNA, the CDR3 is TGTGCCACCAGTGGGGGCGGCAATCAGCCCCAGCATTTT. The chain couples TRBV24-1 to TRBJ1-5; tentative D call: TRBD1 (5 bases). This CDR3 has 13 residues. Germline-derived CDR1 and CDR2 are KGHDR and SFDVKD. V lost 5 bases and J lost 2, with 6 bases in between.

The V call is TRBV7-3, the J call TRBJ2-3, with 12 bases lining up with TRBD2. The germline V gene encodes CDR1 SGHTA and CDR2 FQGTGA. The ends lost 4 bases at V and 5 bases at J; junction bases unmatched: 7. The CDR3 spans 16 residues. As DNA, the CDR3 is TGTGCCAGCAGCTCAGAGCTAGCGGGGGGGCTAGATACGCAGTATTTT. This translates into CASSSELAGGLDTQYF.

CDR3 DNA sequence: TGTGCCAGCAGCTCGGGACAGGGGGAGGGCGGTCAGCCCCAGCATTTT. Protein: CASSSGQGEGGQPQHF. V and J are TRBV7-6 and TRBJ1-5; 11 bases align to TRBD1. Germline lookup yields CDR1 SGHVS and CDR2 FNYEAQ. This CDR3 region has 16 residues. Trimming took 4 bases from V and 6 from J; bases not matched to a gene: 8.

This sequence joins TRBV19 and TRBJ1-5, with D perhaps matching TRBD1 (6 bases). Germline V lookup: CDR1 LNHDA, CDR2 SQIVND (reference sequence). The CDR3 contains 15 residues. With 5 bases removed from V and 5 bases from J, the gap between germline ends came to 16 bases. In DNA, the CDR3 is TGTGCCAGTAGTGATTGGGGGGGGCGAGATCAGCCCCAGCATTTT. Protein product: CASSDWGGRDQPQHF.

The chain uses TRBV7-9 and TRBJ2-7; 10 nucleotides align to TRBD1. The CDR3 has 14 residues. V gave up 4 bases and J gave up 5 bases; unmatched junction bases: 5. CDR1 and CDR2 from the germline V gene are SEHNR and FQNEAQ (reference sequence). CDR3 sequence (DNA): TGTGCCAGCAGCTCCCCGGGACAGGGGAACGAGCAGTACTTC. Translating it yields CASSSPGQGNEQYF.

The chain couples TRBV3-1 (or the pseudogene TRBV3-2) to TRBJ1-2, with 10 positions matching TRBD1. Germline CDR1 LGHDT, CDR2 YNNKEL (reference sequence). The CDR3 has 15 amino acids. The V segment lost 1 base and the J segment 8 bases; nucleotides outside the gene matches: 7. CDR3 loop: CASSQGPGQGTGYTF. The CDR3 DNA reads TGTGCCAGCAGCCAAGGACCGGGACAGGGGACCGGCTACACCTTC.

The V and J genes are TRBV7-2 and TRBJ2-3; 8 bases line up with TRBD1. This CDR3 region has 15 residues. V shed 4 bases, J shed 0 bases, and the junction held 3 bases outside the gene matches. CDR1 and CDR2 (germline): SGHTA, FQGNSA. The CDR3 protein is CASSSDRVSTDTQYF. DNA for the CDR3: TGTGCCAGCAGCTCGGACAGGGTTAGCACAGATACGCAGTATTTT.

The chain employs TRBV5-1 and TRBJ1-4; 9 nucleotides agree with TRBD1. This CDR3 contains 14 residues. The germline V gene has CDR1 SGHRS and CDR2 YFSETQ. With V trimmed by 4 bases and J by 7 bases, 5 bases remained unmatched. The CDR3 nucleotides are TGCGCCAGCAGCCTCCGGGACAGGGCTGAAAAACTGTTTTTT. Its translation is CASSLRDRAEKLFF.

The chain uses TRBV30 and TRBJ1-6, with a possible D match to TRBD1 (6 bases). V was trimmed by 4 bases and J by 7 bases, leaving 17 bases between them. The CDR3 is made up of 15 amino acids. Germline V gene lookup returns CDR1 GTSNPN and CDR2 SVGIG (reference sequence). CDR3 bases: TGTGCCTGGACCGGGACCGGGACACCCAATTCACCCCTCCACTTT. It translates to CAWTGTGTPNSPLHF.